This TCR beta chain originates from a study of blood T cells in healthy people across ages. Study outcomes and limitations: Lack of knowledge of donor CMV status possibly confounded expanded clonotype changes.

Turning to this clonotype: The antigen remains undetermined.

PBMCs were isolated at a quantity of at least 7 million per sample. The CDR3 is made up of 13 amino acids. Germline loops: CDR1 SGHAT, CDR2 FQNNGV. Trimming pared 4 bases from V and 7 bases from J, leaving 13 bases between. Primers used in a second PCR of about 6 to 11 cycles were a sample-barcoded 5' primer and a J-beta primer mix. Each cDNA molecule was tagged by a template-switch adaptor with 12 random nucleotides. From each sample, at least 2.5 million paired-end reads containing CDR3 were obtained. Via MiXCR, TCRdb re-called the 5' RACE reads, giving one row per CDR3 protein. The sample lists about 1.8 million distinct CDR3 sequences, roughly 50% seen once, with over 2% in the top ten.

V gene TRBV11-2 combines with J gene TRBJ1-1; D call uncertain. The specimen sequenced was blood. The receptor was isolated from a woman aged 35 to 49 in good health. CDR3 sequence (DNA): TGTGCCAGCAGCTCCCACATGGTCCGTGAAGCTTTCTTT. It encodes CASSSHMVREAFF.